This T cell receptor beta chain was sequenced during a study of shared clonotypes between healthy human individuals. Template for every sorted-subset replicate PCR totaled about 0.2 ug DNA, around 32,000 T cell genomes. TCRdb keeps only in-frame clones here, not all; method: immunoSEQ multiplex PCR. The sample records roughly 2,300,000 clones, under 95% being singletons. Naive CD45RA+ and memory CD45RA-negative subsets were split from CD4+ cells. Study results and limitations: Rarefaction showed sorted-subset sequencing was incomplete despite large depth.

As for this clone: Antigen specificity is unknown. At the DNA level, this CDR3 is encoded by other sequences in the same sample as well.

CDR1 and CDR2 from the germline V gene are MDHEN and SYDVKM. The CDR3 runs 11 residues. Trimming stripped 6 bases from V and 3 bases from J, with 6 bases between. The sequenced sample consisted of naive CD4+ T cells from PBMCs. Subset noted: CD45RA+ positively selected. This sequence was found in a man aged 18 to 29 in good health. Some clones in this sample may be carry-over from other donors' samples. The chain carries TRBV28 and TRBJ2-7; D gene uncertain. CDR3 sequence (DNA): TGTGCCAGCAGCTCCCTCTACGAGCAGTACTTC. Translating gives CASSSLYEQYF.